This T cell receptor beta chain was recovered during a study of beta chain features in type 1 diabetes. The study's findings and limits: Equally in patients and controls, shorter templates might have been favored by PCR. TCRB CDR3s were moderately but significantly shorter in Type 1 diabetes patients in all four CD4+ subsets.

As every portion of the isolated RNA was reverse transcribed, the sequencing read expressed TCRB transcripts. Clones were read by immunoSEQ multiplex PCR, and TCRdb kept only the in-frame ones, dropping some. The table has around 300,000 clones, about 8% seen once; the top ten hold 0.9% to 1.2%. Per germline, CDR1 SGHTA and CDR2 FQGTGA. V lost 4 bases to trimming and J lost 2 bases; unmatched junction nucleotides: 3. The CDR3 spans 14 residues. One heparinised draw of blood, averaging around 120 mL, came from each donor. Comment on this clone: The antigen is unknown.

The sequence was obtained from a woman aged 18-29 years in good health. The V gene is TRBV7-3, the J gene TRBJ1-2, with 8 bases identical to TRBD1. Sequencing was done on a sample of central memory CD4+ T cells from blood. DNA for the CDR3: TGTGCCAGCAGCTCGGACAGGGCGAACTATGGCTACACCTTC. Its translation: CASSSDRANYGYTF. Full variable domain (missing parts from reference TRBV7-3 and TRBJ1-2): GAGVSQTPSNKVTEKGKYVELRCDPISGHTALYWYRQSLGQGPEFLIYFQGTGAADDSGLPNDRFFAVRPEGSVSTLKIQRTERGDSAVYLCASSSDRANYGYTFGSGTRLTVV.